The 22 T cell receptor beta chains reported below all come from one sample, sequenced in a study of T cells after posttransplantation cyclophosphamide. Assay used: immunoSEQ multiplex PCR; TCRdb lists only in-frame clones, some missing. The sample counts around 35,000 clones, none seen once; the ten largest own about 1.2%. The specimen sequenced was PBMCs. Receptors originate from a girl aged 5-17 years in good health, CMV-negative, and a related stem cell transplant donor.

The table lists this clone with a few counts. V and J are TRBV30 and TRBJ2-2, with TRBD1 as a possible D gene (6 bases). CDR3 length equals 15 residues. CDR1 GTSNPN and CDR2 SVGIG come from the germline V gene (reference sequence). The ends were cut back, 4 bases at V and 1 base at J, with 13 bases in the middle. The CDR3 loop reads CAWTNGTQNTGELFF. CDR3 in DNA: TGTGCCTGGACTAACGGGACACAGAACACCGGGGAGCTGTTTTTT.

This clone occurred many times. V usage is TRBV7-3 and J usage is TRBJ2-2, with 10 bases that match TRBD2. The CDR3 is made up of 14 amino acids. Germline V gene lookup returns CDR1 SGHTA and CDR2 FQGTGA. V trimming: 7 bases; J trimming: 5 bases; junction bases outside the gene matches: 4. CDR3 DNA sequence: TGTGCCAGCATTCTAGCGGGGGCGACCGGGGAGCTGTTTTTT. Protein: CASILAGATGELFF.

This clone was recorded many times. This sequence joins TRBV19 and TRBJ2-1; 7 positions agree with TRBD1. CDR1 is LNHDA, CDR2 SQIVND, per germline (reference sequence). V shed 5 bases, J shed 7 bases, and the junction held 11 bases outside the gene matches. The CDR3 runs 15 residues. Here the CDR3 DNA reads TGTGCCAGTAGTCAGGACAGGTCGCCGTGGAATGAGCAGTTCTTC. Protein sequence: CASSQDRSPWNEQFF.

This chain links TRBV7-8 with TRBJ2-7; TRBD1 aligns across 7 bases. Germline-derived CDR1 and CDR2 are SGHVS and FQNEAQ. The CDR3 runs to 13 residues. Trimming removed 5 bases from V and 3 bases from J; junction bases left unmatched: 4. CDR3 sequence (DNA): TGTGCCAGCAGCCAGGACAGGAGCTACGAGCAGTACTTC. Protein: CASSQDRSYEQYF. The variable domain in full, completed from reference TRBV7-8 and TRBJ2-7, reads GAGVSQSPRYKVAKRGQDVALRCDPISGHVSLFWYQQALGQGPEFLTYFQNEAQLDKSGLPSDRFFAERPEGSVSTLKIQRTQQEDSAVYLCASSQDRSYEQYFGPGTRLTVT.

The sample holds a few counts of this clone. V and J are TRBV28 and TRBJ2-3; 8 bases align to TRBD1. This CDR3 has 16 amino acids. V was clipped by 3 bases and J by 0 bases; unmatched bases: 5. CDR1 and CDR2 (germline): MDHEN, SYDVKM. Here the CDR3 reads CASSLLRQGSTDTQYF. The CDR3 region has the DNA TGTGCCAGCAGTTTGCTCCGACAGGGGAGCACAGATACGCAGTATTTT.

This clone was detected only a few times. V and J are TRBV7-3 and TRBJ1-1, with D perhaps TRBD1 (6 bases). The germline V gene encodes CDR1 SGHTA and CDR2 FQGTGA. CDR3 length: 15 residues. V shed 1 base and J shed 8 bases, with 17 bases lying between them. The CDR3 nucleotides read TGTGCCAGCAGCTTAATGGGGGGGCAGGGTCTGGAAGCTTTCTTT. Its translation is CASSLMGGQGLEAFF.

The rearrangement links TRBV4-1 to TRBJ2-1; possible D gene TRBD1, 6 bases. The CDR3 runs to 15 residues. Trimming left V 1 base short and J 15 bases short, with 22 bases between. Germline-derived CDR1 and CDR2 are MGHRA and YSYEKL. This CDR3 is CASSQVTGLLIRWFF. The CDR3 nucleotides are TGCGCCAGCAGCCAAGTCACAGGGTTGTTGATACGCTGGTTCTTC.

J is TRBJ1-2 and V is TRBV28; D is undetermined. Deletions cut 10 bases from V and 6 bases from J, with 15 bases between. Germline V gene lookup returns CDR1 MDHEN and CDR2 SYDVKM. The CDR3 is 12 amino acids. The CDR3 region is CATIPGGDGYTF. CDR3 sequence (DNA): TGTGCCACCATTCCGGGTGGCGATGGCTACACCTTC.

There are many counts of this clone. The CDR3 sequence is CASSQERVSYTQYF. The DNA for the CDR3 is TGTGCCAGCAGCCAAGAGCGGGTTTCCTATACGCAGTATTTT. The chain joins TRBV4-2 to TRBJ2-3; perhaps TRBD2 as D (5 bases). The CDR3 has 14 amino acids. V lost 0 bases to trimming and J lost 7 bases, with 11 bases between them. The germline V gene has CDR1 LGHNA and CDR2 YNFKEQ.

In this sample, this clone turned up many times. The V call is TRBV5-1, the J call TRBJ1-3; D is unresolved. Per the germline V gene, CDR1 is SGHRS and CDR2 is YFSETQ. Trimming left V 8 bases short and J 0 bases short, with 12 bases between. The CDR3 spans 14 residues. The CDR3 here is CASQHGLSGNTIYF. The CDR3, as DNA: TGCGCCAGTCAACATGGTCTCTCTGGAAACACCATATATTTT.

This clone was seen only a few times. The chain couples TRBV27 to TRBJ2-5; D uncertain. The germline V gene encodes CDR1 MNHEY and CDR2 SMNVEV (reference sequence). V lost 8 bases to trimming and J lost 3 bases, with 16 bases between them. There are 14 residues in the CDR3. CDR3 amino acids: CASRRQLIEETQYF. CDR3 sequence (DNA): TGTGCCAGCCGGCGGCAACTTATCGAAGAGACCCAGTACTTC.

This clone turned up a few times. This chain uses TRBV5-6 with TRBJ1-6; a possible D gene is TRBD1 (5 bases). This CDR3 is 13 amino acids long. The germline CDR1 and CDR2 sequences are SGHDT and YYEEEE. Trimming stripped 0 bases from V and 13 bases from J, with 11 bases between. As DNA, the CDR3 is TGTGCCAGCAGCTTGGGCAGGGCCATGCCCCTCCACTTT. Its translation is CASSLGRAMPLHF.

The chain joins TRBV6-4 to TRBJ1-2; D is possibly TRBD1 (6 bases). The ends were cut back, 7 bases at V and 2 bases at J, with 17 bases in the middle. The CDR3 loop spans 15 amino acids. Germline CDR1 is MRHNA and CDR2 is SNTAGT. CDR3 sequence: CASTPLDSSNYGYTF. The CDR3 DNA reads TGTGCCAGCACCCCGTTGGACAGTTCGAACTATGGCTACACCTTC.

The chain has TRBV7-2 and TRBJ1-2; D may be TRBD1 (6 bases). The CDR3 is 15 amino acids. Germline V gene lookup returns CDR1 SGHTA and CDR2 FQGNSA. V dropped 2 bases and J dropped 3 bases, with 13 bases sitting between them. CDR3 protein: CASSLTGRGYYGYTF. CDR3 nucleotides: TGTGCCAGCAGCTTAACAGGCAGGGGTTACTATGGCTACACCTTC.

This clone has just a few counts. This chain joins TRBV7-8 and TRBJ2-1, with D possibly being TRBD2 (6 bases). Per germline, CDR1 SGHVS and CDR2 FQNEAQ. The CDR3 contains 14 residues. Trimming took 5 bases from V and 9 from J, leaving 17 bases between them. The CDR3 here is CASSPGDWGGEQFF. CDR3 coding DNA: TGTGCCAGCAGCCCTGGGGACTGGGGCGGTGAGCAGTTCTTC.

The CDR3 here is CASSPGTGGYEQYF. CDR3 bases: TGTGCCAGTAGCCCCGGGACAGGGGGCTACGAGCAGTACTTC. This chain joins TRBV19 and TRBJ2-7; 11 nucleotides align to TRBD1. The germline V gene encodes CDR1 LNHDA and CDR2 SQIVND (reference sequence). The CDR3 spans 14 residues. Unmatched junction bases numbered 4, after V lost 6 bases and J lost 3 bases.

This clone was recorded many times. This rearrangement joins TRBV2 to TRBJ1-4, with D possibly matching TRBD1 (5 bases). Germline V gene sequence: CDR1 SNHLY, CDR2 FYNNEI. Trimming stripped 1 base from V and 3 bases from J, with 12 bases between. CDR3 length: 16 amino acids. The CDR3 DNA follows: TGTGCCAGCAGTGAAGGTTGGCCAGGGCCTAATGAAAAACTGTTTTTT. It specifies CASSEGWPGPNEKLFF. Full variable domain (missing parts from reference TRBV2 and TRBJ1-4): EPEVTQTPSHQVTQMGQEVILRCVPISNHLYFYWYRQILGQKVEFLVSFYNNEISEKSEIFDDQFSVERPDGSNFTLKIRSTKLEDSAMYFCASSEGWPGPNEKLFFGSGTQLSVL.

This clone was seen many times. This chain uses TRBV13 with TRBJ1-4; D is ambiguous. V was cut by 3 bases and J by 4 bases, with 9 bases left in between. Germline values: CDR1 PRHDT, CDR2 FYEKMQ (reference sequence). The CDR3 totals 14 residues. In DNA, the CDR3 is TGTGCCAGCAGCTTCCGACAAGTTAATGAAAAACTGTTTTTT. Amino acid sequence: CASSFRQVNEKLFF.

At least ten counts were recorded for this clone. V is TRBV5-6 and J is TRBJ1-2; no definite D call. The germline CDR1 and CDR2 sequences are SGHDT and YYEEEE. This CDR3 region has 16 residues. The V end was cut by 0 bases, the J end by 3 bases, with 15 bases between. CDR3: CASSLGGGSTYYGYTF. CDR3 coding DNA: TGTGCCAGCAGCTTGGGAGGCGGGTCCACCTACTATGGCTACACCTTC.

In its sample, this clone was seen many times. V is TRBV2 and J is TRBJ2-2; D is unresolved. The V gene's germline CDR1 is SNHLY and CDR2 FYNNEI. The CDR3 is 13 residues long. Trimming removed 5 bases at V and 6 bases at J, with 10 bases between. The CDR3 loop is CASSPLEAGELFF. The CDR3 DNA follows: TGTGCCAGCAGTCCCCTAGAGGCCGGGGAGCTGTTTTTT.

Points on this clone: Distinct nucleotide sequences in the sample also encode this CDR3. The chain combines TRBV4-3 with TRBJ2-3, with TRBD2 identical over 9 bases. This CDR3 contains 17 residues. Germline lookup yields CDR1 LGHNA and CDR2 YSLEER. The V and J ends lost 2 bases and 6 bases, in that order; junction bases with no gene match: 12. CDR3 bases: TGCGCCAGCAGCCAACAGACGACTAGCGGAGCGCCGGATACGCAGTATTTT. Translation gives CASSQQTTSGAPDTQYF.

This clone was detected many times. The chain uses TRBV7-9 and TRBJ1-2, with TRBD1 matching 10 bases. V shed 5 bases, J shed 5 bases, and the junction held 14 bases outside the gene matches. Germline lookup yields CDR1 SEHNR and CDR2 FQNEAQ (reference sequence). CDR3 length: 17 residues. The CDR3 DNA is TGTGCCAGCAGCCGACAGGGGGCCTCGGGGGGGGTTTATGGCTACACCTTC. This gives the protein CASSRQGASGGVYGYTF.